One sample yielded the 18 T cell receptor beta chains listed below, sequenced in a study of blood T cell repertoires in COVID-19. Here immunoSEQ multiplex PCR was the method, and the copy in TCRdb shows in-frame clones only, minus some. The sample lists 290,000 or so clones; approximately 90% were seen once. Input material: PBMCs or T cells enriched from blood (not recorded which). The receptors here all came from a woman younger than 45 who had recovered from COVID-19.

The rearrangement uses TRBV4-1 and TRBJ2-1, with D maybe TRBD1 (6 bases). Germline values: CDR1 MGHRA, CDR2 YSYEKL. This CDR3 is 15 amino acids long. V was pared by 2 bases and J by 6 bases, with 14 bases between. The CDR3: CASSQSWGPGNEQFF. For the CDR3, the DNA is TGCGCCAGCAGCCAAAGCTGGGGGCCTGGCAATGAGCAGTTCTTC.

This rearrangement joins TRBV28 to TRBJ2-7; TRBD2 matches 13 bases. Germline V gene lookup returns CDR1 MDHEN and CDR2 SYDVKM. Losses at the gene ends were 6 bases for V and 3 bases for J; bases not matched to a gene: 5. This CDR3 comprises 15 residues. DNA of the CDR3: TGTGCCAGCAGGGGACTAGCGGGATCTTTCTACGAGCAGTACTTC. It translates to CASRGLAGSFYEQYF.

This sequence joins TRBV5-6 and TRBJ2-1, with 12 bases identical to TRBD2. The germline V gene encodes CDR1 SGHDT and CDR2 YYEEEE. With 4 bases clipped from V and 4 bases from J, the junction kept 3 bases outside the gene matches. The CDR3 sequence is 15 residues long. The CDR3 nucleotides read TGTGCCAGCAGCCACGGACTAGCGGGATACAATGAGCAGTTCTTC. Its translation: CASSHGLAGYNEQFF. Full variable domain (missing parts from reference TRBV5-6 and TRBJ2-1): DAGVTQSPTHLIKTRGQQVTLRCSPKSGHDTVSWYQQALGQGPQFIFQYYEEEERQRGNFPDRFSGHQFPNYSSELNVNALLLGDSALYLCASSHGLAGYNEQFFGPGTRLTVL.

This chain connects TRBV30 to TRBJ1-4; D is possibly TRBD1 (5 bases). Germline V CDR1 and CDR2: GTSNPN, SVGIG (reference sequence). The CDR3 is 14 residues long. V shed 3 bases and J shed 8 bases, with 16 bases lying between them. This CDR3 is CAWSGDAGGEKLFF. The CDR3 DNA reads TGTGCCTGGAGCGGGGACGCCGGGGGGGAAAAACTGTTTTTT.

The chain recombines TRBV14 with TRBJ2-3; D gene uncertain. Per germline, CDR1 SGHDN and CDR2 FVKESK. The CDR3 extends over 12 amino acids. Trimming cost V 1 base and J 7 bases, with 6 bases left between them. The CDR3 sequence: CASSQGPNTQYF. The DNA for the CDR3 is TGTGCCAGCAGCCAAGGCCCTAATACGCAGTATTTT.

Here the CDR3 reads CATTGGVDQPQHF. The CDR3 DNA sequence: TGTGCCACTACAGGGGGCGTGGATCAGCCCCAGCATTTT. The chain links TRBV2 to TRBJ1-5; TRBD1 aligns across 9 bases. CDR3 length: 13 residues. Trimming removed 10 bases from V and 5 bases from J; junction bases left unmatched: 6. Germline V gene data show CDR1 as SNHLY and CDR2 as FYNNEI.

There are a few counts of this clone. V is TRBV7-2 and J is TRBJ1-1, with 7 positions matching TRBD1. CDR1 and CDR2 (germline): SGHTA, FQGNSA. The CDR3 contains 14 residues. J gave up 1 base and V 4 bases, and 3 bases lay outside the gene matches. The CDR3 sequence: CASSSQGGNTEAFF. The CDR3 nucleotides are TGTGCCAGCAGCTCGCAGGGGGGGAACACTGAAGCTTTCTTT.

Here the CDR3 DNA reads TGTGCCTGGAGTTTCGCGGTAGGTTCCTCCTACGAGCAGTACTTC. Its protein is CAWSFAVGSSYEQYF. V and J are TRBV30 and TRBJ2-7; D is unclear. There are 15 residues in the CDR3. V dropped 2 bases and J dropped 0 bases, with 14 bases sitting between them. CDR1 is GTSNPN, CDR2 SVGIG, per germline (reference sequence). The full variable domain, its missing parts supplied by reference TRBV30 and TRBJ2-7, is SQTIHQWPATLVQPVGSPLSLECTVEGTSNPNLYWYRQAAGRGLQLLFYSVGIGQISSEVPQNLSASRPQDRQFILSSKKLLLSDSGFYLCAWSFAVGSSYEQYFGPGTRLTVT.

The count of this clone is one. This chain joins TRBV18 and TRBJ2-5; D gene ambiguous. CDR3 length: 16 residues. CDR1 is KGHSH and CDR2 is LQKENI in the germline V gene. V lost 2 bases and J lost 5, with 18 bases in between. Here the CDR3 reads CASSPSAAQARETQYF. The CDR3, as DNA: TGTGCCAGCTCACCATCCGCTGCGCAAGCCAGGGAGACCCAGTACTTC.

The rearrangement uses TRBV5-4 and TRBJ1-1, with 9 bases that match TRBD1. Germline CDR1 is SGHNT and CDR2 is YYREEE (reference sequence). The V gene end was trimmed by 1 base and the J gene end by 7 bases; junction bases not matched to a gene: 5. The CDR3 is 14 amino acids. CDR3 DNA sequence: TGTGCCAGCAGCTTGCGGGACAGGGCTTATGAAGCTTTCTTT. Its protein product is CASSLRDRAYEAFF.

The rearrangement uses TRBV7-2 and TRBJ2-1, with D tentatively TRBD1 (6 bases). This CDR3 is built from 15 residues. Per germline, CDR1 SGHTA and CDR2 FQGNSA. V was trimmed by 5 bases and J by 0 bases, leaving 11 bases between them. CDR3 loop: CASSIEGDSYNEQFF. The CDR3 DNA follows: TGTGCCAGCAGCATCGAGGGGGACTCCTACAATGAGCAGTTCTTC.

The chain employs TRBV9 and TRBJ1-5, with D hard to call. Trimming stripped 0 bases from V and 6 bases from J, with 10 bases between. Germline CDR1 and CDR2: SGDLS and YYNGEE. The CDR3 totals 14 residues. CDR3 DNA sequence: TGTGCCAGCAGCGTAGGCGGAAGTCGTCAGCCCCAGCATTTT. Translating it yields CASSVGGSRQPQHF.

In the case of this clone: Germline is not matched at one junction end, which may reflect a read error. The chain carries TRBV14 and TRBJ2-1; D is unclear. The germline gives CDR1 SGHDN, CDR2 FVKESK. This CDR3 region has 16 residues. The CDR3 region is CASSLSRVPAVGGAIF. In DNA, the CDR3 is TGTGCCAGCAGCCTTTCACGGGTGCCTGCAGTAGGCGGCGCGATCTTC.

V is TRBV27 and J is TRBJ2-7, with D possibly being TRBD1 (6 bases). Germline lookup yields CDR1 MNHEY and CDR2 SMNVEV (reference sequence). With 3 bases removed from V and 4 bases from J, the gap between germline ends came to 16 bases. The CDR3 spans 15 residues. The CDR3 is CASSFNLQGIYEQYF. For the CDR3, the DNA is TGTGCCAGCAGTTTTAATTTGCAGGGGATTTACGAGCAGTACTTC.

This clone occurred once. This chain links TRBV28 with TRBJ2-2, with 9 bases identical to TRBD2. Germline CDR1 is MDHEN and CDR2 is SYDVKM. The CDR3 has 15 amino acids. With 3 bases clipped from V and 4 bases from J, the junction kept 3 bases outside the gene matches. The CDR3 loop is CASSFPSGTTGELFF. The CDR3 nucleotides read TGTGCCAGCAGTTTTCCTAGCGGGACCACCGGGGAGCTGTTTTTT. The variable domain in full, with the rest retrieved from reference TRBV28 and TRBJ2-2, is DVKVTQSSRYLVKRTGEKVFLECVQDMDHENMFWYRQDPGLGLRLIYFSYDVKMKEKGDIPEGYSVSREKKERFSLILESASTNQTSMYLCASSFPSGTTGELFFGEGSRLTVL.

The CDR3 reads CASSITRSSGNTIYF. The CDR3 DNA reads TGTGCCAGTAGTATAACCCGGAGCTCTGGAAACACCATATATTTT. The J gene is TRBJ1-3, the V gene TRBV19; D remains ambiguous. V was shortened by 2 bases and J by 0 bases, with 8 bases between the two germline ends. The CDR3 covers 15 residues. Looked up from germline, CDR1 is LNHDA and CDR2 is SQIVND (reference sequence). The full variable domain, rest sourced from reference TRBV19 and TRBJ1-3, is DGGITQSPKYLFRKEGQNVTLSCEQNLNHDAMYWYRQDPGQGLRLIYYSQIVNDFQKGDIAEGYSVSREKKESFPLTVTSAQKNPTAFYLCASSITRSSGNTIYFGEGSWLTVV.

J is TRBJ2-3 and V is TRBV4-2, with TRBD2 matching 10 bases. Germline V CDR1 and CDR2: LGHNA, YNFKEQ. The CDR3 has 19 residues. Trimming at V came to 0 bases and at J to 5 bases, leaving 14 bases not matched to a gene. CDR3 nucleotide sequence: TGTGCCAGCAGCCAAGATTGGCTAGCGGGAGTGGGGAGTGGAGATACGCAGTATTTT. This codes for CASSQDWLAGVGSGDTQYF.

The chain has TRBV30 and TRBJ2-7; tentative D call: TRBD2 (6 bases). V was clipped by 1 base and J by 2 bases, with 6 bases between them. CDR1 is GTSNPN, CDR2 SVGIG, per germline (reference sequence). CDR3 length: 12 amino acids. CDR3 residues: CAWSGTTYEQYF. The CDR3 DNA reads TGTGCCTGGAGTGGGACTACCTACGAGCAGTACTTC. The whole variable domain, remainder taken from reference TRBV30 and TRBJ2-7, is SQTIHQWPATLVQPVGSPLSLECTVEGTSNPNLYWYRQAAGRGLQLLFYSVGIGQISSEVPQNLSASRPQDRQFILSSKKLLLSDSGFYLCAWSGTTYEQYFGPGTRLTVT.